The 24 T cell receptor beta chains in this list originate from one sample, sequenced in a study of CD8 T cells in Susac syndrome. cDNA came from approximately 0.5 to 1 ug RNA primed by random hexamers. TCRdb re-analysed the immunoSEQ multiplex PCR reads in MiXCR, keeping a single row per CDR3 protein. The sample yields around 110,000 distinct CDR3 sequences, around 94% seen once. The sequenced material came from CD8+ T cells from PBMCs. Receptors originate from a human donor with Susac syndrome.

The rearrangement joins TRBV9 to TRBJ2-2, with 8 bases aligning to TRBD1. V shed 4 bases, J shed 5 bases, and the junction held 4 bases outside the gene matches. The CDR3 contains 14 residues. Per germline, CDR1 SGDLS and CDR2 YYNGEE. The chain's CDR3 is CASSRTGGTGELFF. CDR3 DNA sequence: TGTGCCAGCAGCCGCACAGGGGGTACCGGGGAGCTGTTTTTT.

J is TRBJ2-7 and V is TRBV12-3 or TRBV12-4, with 10 bases lining up with TRBD1. There are 15 residues in the CDR3. Losses at the gene ends were 5 bases for V and 6 bases for J; bases not matched to a gene: 10. CDR3 nucleotide sequence: TGTGCCAGCAGTGCCCCCGGGACAGGGGCCGGCGAGCAGTACTTC. Its protein is CASSAPGTGAGEQYF.

CDR3 in amino acids: CAWSVRGRPGGTQYF. DNA of the CDR3: TGTGCCTGGAGTGTACGGGGCAGGCCCGGCGGTACGCAGTATTTT. This chain uses TRBV30 with TRBJ2-3; the D call may be TRBD1 or TRBD2 (5 bases each). This CDR3 has 15 amino acids. Trimming pared 0 bases from V and 8 bases from J, leaving 18 bases between. Germline CDR1 and CDR2: GTSNPN and SVGIG (reference sequence).

This chain links TRBV20-1 with TRBJ2-2, with D perhaps matching TRBD1 (6 bases). CDR1 is DFQATT, CDR2 SNEGSKA, per germline (reference sequence). V lost 3 bases and J lost 0, with 11 bases in between. The CDR3 extends over 15 amino acids. CDR3 in DNA: TGCAGTGCTAGCGACAGGCGAGCGAACACCGGGGAGCTGTTTTTT. The encoded protein is CSASDRRANTGELFF.

The gene calls are TRBV5-4 and TRBJ1-2; no reliable D call. CDR1 and CDR2 (germline): SGHNT, YYREEE (reference sequence). V was cut by 1 base and J by 2 bases, with 9 bases left in between. CDR3 size: 14 residues. CDR3 DNA: TGTGCCAGCAGCTTGTCACAGTTAAACTATGGCTACACCTTC. Encoded protein: CASSLSQLNYGYTF.

The rearrangement uses TRBV15 and TRBJ2-5, with 9 bases aligning to TRBD2. Germline-derived CDR1 and CDR2 are LNHNV and YYDKDF (reference sequence). The CDR3 is 16 amino acids. Trimming took 11 bases from V and 3 from J; bases not matched to a gene: 16. The CDR3 region has the DNA TGTGCCTCCCTTCCGGGAATAGCGGGGGAGGAAGAGACCCAGTACTTC. Encoded protein: CASLPGIAGEEETQYF. The whole variable domain, filled in from reference TRBV15 and TRBJ2-5, reads DAMVIQNPRYQVTQFGKPVTLSCSQTLNHNVMYWYQQKSSQAPKLLFHYYDKDFNNEADTPDNFQSRRPNTSFCFLDIRSPGLGDTAMYLCASLPGIAGEEETQYFGPGTRLLVL.

The V call is TRBV5-4, the J call TRBJ1-1; a possible D gene is TRBD1 (5 bases). V was cut by 1 base and J by 1 base, with 11 bases left in between. The CDR3 is 15 amino acids. Germline loops: CDR1 SGHNT, CDR2 YYREEE (reference sequence). The CDR3 sequence: CASSLWDLPNTEAFF. In DNA form, the CDR3 reads TGTGCCAGCAGCTTGTGGGACTTACCGAACACTGAAGCTTTCTTT.

This chain joins TRBV3-1 and TRBJ1-4; D ambiguous. The CDR3 sequence is 17 residues long. V lost 4 bases and J 0 bases, leaving 15 bases between the germline ends. Germline V gene sequence: CDR1 LGHDT, CDR2 YNNKEL (reference sequence). Here the CDR3 DNA reads TGTGCCAGCAGCCCTCTGGGTGCGATTTCAACTAATGAAAAACTGTTTTTT. Protein sequence: CASSPLGAISTNEKLFF. Filled out from reference TRBV3-1 and TRBJ1-4, the complete variable domain reads DTAVSQTPKYLVTQMGNDKSIKCEQNLGHDTMYWYKQDSKKFLKIMFSYNNKELIINETVPNRFSPKSPDKAHLNLHINSLELGDSAVYFCASSPLGAISTNEKLFFGSGTQLSVL.

This sequence joins TRBV6-5 and TRBJ2-5, with 14 bases aligning to TRBD2. In germline, CDR1 is MNHEY, CDR2 SVGAGI. The CDR3 totals 15 residues. V shed 7 bases, J shed 4 bases, and the junction held 5 bases outside the gene matches. In DNA form, the CDR3 reads TGTGCCAGCAAGACTAGCGGGGGGGGCGGAGAGACCCAGTACTTC. This codes for CASKTSGGGGETQYF.

The chain recombines TRBV3-1 with TRBJ2-3; tentatively, D is TRBD1 (6 bases). Germline V lookup: CDR1 LGHDT, CDR2 YNNKEL (reference sequence). The CDR3 is 16 amino acids. Trimming stripped 0 bases from V and 4 bases from J, with 14 bases between. The CDR3: CASSQDGEGDADTQYF. The CDR3 nucleotides are TGTGCCAGCAGCCAAGATGGCGAGGGGGACGCAGATACGCAGTATTTT.

The chain couples TRBV7-9 to TRBJ2-7; 10 nucleotides agree with TRBD2. This CDR3 has 15 residues. Germline V CDR1 and CDR2: SEHNR, FQNEAQ (reference sequence). Trimming cost V 1 base and J 6 bases; bases outside gene matches: 6. CDR3 bases: TGTGCCAGCAGCTTAGAACTAGCGGGGCCGAGCGAGCAGTACTTC. This encodes CASSLELAGPSEQYF.

The CDR3 bases are TGTGCCAGCAGCTTTCCAGCGGCAACTAATGAAAAACTGTTTTTT. This gives the protein CASSFPAATNEKLFF. The rearrangement joins TRBV7-9 to TRBJ1-4; D gene unclear. V lost 3 bases to trimming and J lost 0 bases, with 8 bases between them. Germline assignment: CDR1 SEHNR and CDR2 FQNEAQ (reference sequence). The CDR3 sequence is 15 residues long.

The rearrangement links TRBV29-1 to TRBJ2-3, with D maybe TRBD1 (6 bases). This CDR3 is 13 amino acids long. Trimming removed 4 bases from V and 3 bases from J, with 11 bases in between. From germline, CDR1 is SQVTM and CDR2 ANQGSEA. CDR3 DNA: TGCAGCGTTGTTGGGGGCGGGACAGATACGCAGTATTTT. As protein: CSVVGGGTDTQYF.

The chain recombines TRBV6-4 with TRBJ1-1; D call uncertain. This CDR3 contains 14 residues. V lost 6 bases and J 4 bases, leaving 15 bases between the germline ends. Germline V lookup: CDR1 MRHNA, CDR2 SNTAGT. The CDR3 DNA reads TGTGCCAGCAGCCCGAACGGGTTGGGCACTGAAGCTTTCTTT. It is translated as CASSPNGLGTEAFF.

J is TRBJ2-7 and V is TRBV27, with D hard to call. The length of the CDR3 is 14 residues. The V end lost 2 bases, the J end lost 3 bases, and 11 bases lay between the germline ends. Germline lookup yields CDR1 MNHEY and CDR2 SMNVEV (reference sequence). Here the CDR3 DNA reads TGTGCCAGCAGTTTAGGATCCAGCGTCTACGAGCAGTACTTC. Residues: CASSLGSSVYEQYF.

Concerning this clonotype: One end of the junction varies from germline; a read error may be responsible. The rearrangement links TRBV7-7 to TRBJ1-2; possibly TRBD1 for D (5 bases). Germline CDR1 and CDR2: SSHAT and FNYEAQ (reference sequence). This CDR3 is built from 13 residues. Written as DNA, the CDR3 is TGTGCTAGCAGCTTGGGGCCAGGCTATGGCTACACCTTC. It encodes CASSLGPGYGYTF.

The gene calls are TRBV9 and TRBJ1-2; the match to TRBD1 covers 9 bases. After removal of 4 bases from V and 6 bases from J, the junction contained 10 bases not matched to a gene. The germline V gene encodes CDR1 SGDLS and CDR2 YYNGEE. CDR3 size: 15 residues. The CDR3 DNA sequence: TGTGCCAGCAGCTCATACACGGGACAGGGAAATGGCTACACCTTC. Amino acids: CASSSYTGQGNGYTF.

The CDR3 DNA reads TGTGCCAGCAGCCAAGAACAGGTTGGGATTGACGGGGCCAACGTCCTGACTTTC. Its translation is CASSQEQVGIDGANVLTF. The chain couples TRBV4-2 to TRBJ2-6, with a tentative D call TRBD1 (5 bases). The CDR3 loop spans 18 amino acids. Trimming pared 0 bases from V and 4 bases from J, leaving 16 bases between. Germline loops: CDR1 LGHNA, CDR2 YNFKEQ.

This sequence joins TRBV2 and TRBJ2-1, with 13 bases aligning to TRBD2. With V trimmed by 4 bases and J by 8 bases, 11 bases remained unmatched. The V gene's germline CDR1 is SNHLY and CDR2 FYNNEI. This CDR3 is built from 17 residues. CDR3 DNA: TGTGCCAGCAGTGTTGAGACTAGCGGGGGGAAGGTCTATGAGCAGTTCTTC. Translation gives CASSVETSGGKVYEQFF. Full variable domain (outside the CDR3, taken from reference TRBV2 and TRBJ2-1): EPEVTQTPSHQVTQMGQEVILRCVPISNHLYFYWYRQILGQKVEFLVSFYNNEISEKSEIFDDQFSVERPDGSNFTLKIRSTKLEDSAMYFCASSVETSGGKVYEQFFGPGTRLTVL.

V is TRBV25-1 and J is TRBJ1-6, with D uncertain. Trimming cost V 1 base and J 9 bases, with 7 bases left between them. CDR3 length: 13 residues. Germline-derived CDR1 and CDR2 are MGHDK and SYGVNS. CDR3 bases: TGTGCCAGCAGTGAATCCCGGGGTTCACCCCTCCACTTT. Its translation is CASSESRGSPLHF.

The chain employs TRBV27 and TRBJ2-7, with D uncertain. The CDR3 totals 15 residues. V was shortened by 5 bases and J by 4 bases, with 18 bases between the two germline ends. The germline V gene has CDR1 MNHEY and CDR2 SMNVEV (reference sequence). In nucleotides, the CDR3 is TGTGCCAGCAGTCCGTCGGACGGACCAGGTTACGAGCAGTACTTC. Residues: CASSPSDGPGYEQYF.

This sequence joins TRBV12-3 or TRBV12-4 and TRBJ2-7, with 8 nucleotides matching TRBD2. The junction had 4 bases not matched to a gene; V was cut back by 1 base and J by 2 bases. The CDR3 extends over 15 amino acids. The CDR3 loop is CASSLVGGAAYEQYF. CDR3 in DNA: TGTGCCAGCAGTTTAGTCGGGGGGGCCGCCTACGAGCAGTACTTC.

The CDR3 coding sequence is TGTGCCAGCAGCCCCCTCGGGGGGTGGAATGAGCAGTTCTTC. It translates to CASSPLGGWNEQFF. The chain has TRBV9 and TRBJ2-1, with 7 bases fitting TRBD2. This CDR3 comprises 14 residues. Germline V gene data show CDR1 as SGDLS and CDR2 as YYNGEE. Unmatched junction bases numbered 8, after V lost 4 bases and J lost 7 bases. The complete variable domain, with remaining parts taken from reference TRBV9 and TRBJ2-1, reads DSGVTQTPKHLITATGQRVTLRCSPRSGDLSVYWYQQSLDQGLQFLIQYYNGEERAKGNILERFSAQQFPDLHSELNLSSLELGDSALYFCASSPLGGWNEQFFGPGTRLTVL.

This chain joins TRBV29-1 and TRBJ2-5; a possible D gene is TRBD1 (6 bases). The length of the CDR3 is 13 residues. Trimming removed 4 bases at V and 1 base at J, with 10 bases between. The germline gives CDR1 SQVTM, CDR2 ANQGSEA. The CDR3 DNA reads as TGCAGCGTTGTAAAGGGGGTCCAAGAGACCCAGTACTTC. This translates into CSVVKGVQETQYF.